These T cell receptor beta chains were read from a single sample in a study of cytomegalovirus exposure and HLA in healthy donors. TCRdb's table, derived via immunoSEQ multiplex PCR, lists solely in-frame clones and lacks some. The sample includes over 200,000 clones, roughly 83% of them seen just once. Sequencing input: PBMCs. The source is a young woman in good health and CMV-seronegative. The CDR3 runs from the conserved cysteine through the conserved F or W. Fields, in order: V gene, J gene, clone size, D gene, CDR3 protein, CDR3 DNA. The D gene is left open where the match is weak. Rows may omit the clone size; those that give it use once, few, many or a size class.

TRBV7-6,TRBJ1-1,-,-,CASSSWTGNTEAFF,TGTGCCAGCAGCTCGTGGACGGGGAACACTGAAGCTTTCTTT
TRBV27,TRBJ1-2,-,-,CASSLGQDRYGYTF,TGTGCCAGCAGTTTAGGACAAGACCGCTATGGCTACACCTTC
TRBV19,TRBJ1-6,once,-,CASSIRSQGNSPLHF,TGTGCCAGTAGTATAAGATCTCAGGGGAATTCACCCCTCCACTTT
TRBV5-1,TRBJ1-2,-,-,CASSPLGLDKNGYTF,TGCGCCAGCAGCCCGCTCGGGTTAGACAAAAACGGCTACACCTTC
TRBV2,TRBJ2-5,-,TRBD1,CASMGNPGQGPVETQYF,TGTGCCAGCATGGGCAATCCGGGACAGGGCCCGGTGGAGACCCAGTACTTC
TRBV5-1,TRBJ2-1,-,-,CASSWAGTTTYNEQFF,TGCGCCAGCAGTTGGGCGGGAACGACAACCTACAATGAGCAGTTCTTC
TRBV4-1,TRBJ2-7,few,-,CASSQDTGLLRWQYF,TGCGCCAGCAGCCAAGACACAGGACTCTTACGATGGCAGTACTTC
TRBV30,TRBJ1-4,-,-,CAWTPGTGDEKLFF,TGTGCCTGGACTCCCGGGACCGGGGATGAAAAACTGTTTTTT
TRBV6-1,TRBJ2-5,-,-,CASSYGRGETQYF,TGTGCCAGCAGCTACGGACGTGGGGAGACCCAGTACTTC
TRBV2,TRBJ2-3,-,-,CASIFGASTDTQYF,TGTGCCAGCATCTTCGGGGCTAGCACAGATACGCAGTATTTT
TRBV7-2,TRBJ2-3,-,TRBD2,CASSPRAGGVGTDTQYF,TGTGCCAGCTCCCCCCGGGCGGGAGGGGTAGGCACAGATACGCAGTATTTT
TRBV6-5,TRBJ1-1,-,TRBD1,CASRQDRVIEAFF,TGTGCCAGCAGACAAGACAGGGTTATTGAAGCTTTCTTT
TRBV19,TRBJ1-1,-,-,CASSPQATGLEAFF,TGTGCCAGTAGTCCACAAGCGACAGGCCTAGAAGCTTTCTTT
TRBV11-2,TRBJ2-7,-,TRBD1,CASSRNPGQGTYEQYF,TGTGCCAGCAGCCGTAACCCGGGACAGGGGACCTACGAGCAGTACTTC
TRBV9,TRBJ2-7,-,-,CASSVGLASYEQYF,TGTGCCAGCAGCGTAGGACTTGCCTCCTACGAGCAGTACTTC
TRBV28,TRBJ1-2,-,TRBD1,CASNRGDYGYTF,TGTGCCAGCAACAGGGGAGACTATGGCTACACCTTC
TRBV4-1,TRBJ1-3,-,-,CASSRDPQAIGNTIYF,TGCGCCAGCAGCCGAGACCCACAGGCAATTGGAAACACCATATATTTT
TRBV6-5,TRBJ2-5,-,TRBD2,CASSYGGGQETQYF,TGTGCCAGCAGTTACGGGGGGGGCCAAGAGACCCAGTACTTC
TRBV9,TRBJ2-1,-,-,CASSLLMGIDNEQFF,TGTGCCAGCAGCCTACTTATGGGGATCGACAATGAGCAGTTCTTC
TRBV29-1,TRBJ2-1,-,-,CSVRRAVGTEQFF,TGCAGCGTCCGCCGGGCGGTGGGGACGGAGCAGTTCTTC
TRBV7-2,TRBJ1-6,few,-,CAGGGNSPLHF,TGTGCCGGCGGGGGAAATTCACCCCTCCACTTT
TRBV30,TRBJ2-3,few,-,CAWSGGLSTDTQYF,TGTGCCTGGAGTGGAGGATTGAGCACAGATACGCAGTATTTT
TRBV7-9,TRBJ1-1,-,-,CASSPALTGLEAFF,TGTGCCAGCAGCCCAGCCCTCACCGGACTTGAAGCTTTCTTT
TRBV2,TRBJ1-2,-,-,CASSGQTNYGYTF,TGTGCCAGCAGTGGACAGACTAACTATGGCTACACCTTC
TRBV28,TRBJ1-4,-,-,CASSAGILNEKLFF,TGTGCCAGCAGCGCTGGGATCTTAAATGAAAAACTGTTTTTT
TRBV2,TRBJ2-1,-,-,CASSLSSYEQFF,TGTGCCAGCAGCCTTTCTAGCTATGAGCAGTTCTTC
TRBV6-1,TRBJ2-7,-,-,CASSERILYEQYF,TGTGCCAGCAGTGAAAGGATCCTATACGAGCAGTACTTC
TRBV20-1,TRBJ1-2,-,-,CSAWTDGYTF,TGCAGTGCTTGGACTGATGGCTACACCTTC
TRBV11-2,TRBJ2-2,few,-,CASSLHTGELFF,TGTGCCAGCAGCTTACACACCGGGGAGCTGTTTTTT
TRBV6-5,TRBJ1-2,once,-,CASRARVTGYTF,TGTGCCAGCAGGGCCAGGGTAACGGGCTACACCTTC
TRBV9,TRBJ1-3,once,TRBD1,CASSPGTAPGNTIYF,TGTGCCAGCAGCCCAGGGACAGCCCCTGGAAACACCATATATTTT
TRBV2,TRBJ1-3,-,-,CASSEGLTIYF,TGTGCCAGCAGTGAAGGGCTTACCATATATTTT
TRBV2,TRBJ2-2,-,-,CASREGRSWLYVGELFF,TGTGCCAGCAGGGAGGGGAGGAGTTGGTTGTATGTCGGGGAGCTGTTTTTT
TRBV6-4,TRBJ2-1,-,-,CASSDSSSSYNEQFF,TGTGCCAGCAGTGACTCATCGAGCTCCTACAATGAGCAGTTCTTC
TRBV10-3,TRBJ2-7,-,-,CAISAGGGYYEQYF,TGTGCCATCAGCGCAGGTGGGGGGTACTACGAGCAGTACTTC
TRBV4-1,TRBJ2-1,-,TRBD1,CASSQLTGGTYNEQFF,TGCGCCAGCAGCCAGTTAACAGGGGGGACCTACAATGAGCAGTTCTTC
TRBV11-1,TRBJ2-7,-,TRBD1,CASSMNRGGGEQYF,TGTGCCAGCAGCATGAACAGGGGTGGTGGCGAGCAGTACTTC
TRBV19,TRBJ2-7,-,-,CASSLSLSNSYEQYF,TGTGCCAGTAGTCTCTCCCTCTCCAACAGTTACGAGCAGTACTTC
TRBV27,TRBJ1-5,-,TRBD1,CASSTSAGTGADSNQPQHF,TGTGCCAGCAGTACGTCCGCCGGGACAGGGGCCGATAGCAATCAGCCCCAGCATTTT
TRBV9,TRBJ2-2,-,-,CASSQGPVRSGELFF,TGTGCCAGCAGTCAGGGGCCAGTCCGGAGCGGGGAGCTGTTTTTT
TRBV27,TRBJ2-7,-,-,CASSLSMLATPFTYEQYF,TGTGCCAGCAGTTTATCGATGCTAGCGACACCGTTTACCTACGAGCAGTACTTC
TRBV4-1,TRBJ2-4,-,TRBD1,CASSQDHRDRGLLPENIQYF,TGCGCCAGCAGCCAAGACCACCGGGACAGGGGGCTCCTCCCGGAAAACATTCAGTACTTC